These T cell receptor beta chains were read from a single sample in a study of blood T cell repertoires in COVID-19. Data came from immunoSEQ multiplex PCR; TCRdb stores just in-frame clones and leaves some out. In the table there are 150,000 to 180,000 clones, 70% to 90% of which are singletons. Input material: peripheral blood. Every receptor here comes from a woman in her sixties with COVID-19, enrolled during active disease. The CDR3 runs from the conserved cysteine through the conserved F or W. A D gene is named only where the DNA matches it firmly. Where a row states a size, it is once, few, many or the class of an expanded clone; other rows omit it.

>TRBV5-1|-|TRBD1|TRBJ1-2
CASSLSRGHGYTF
TGCGCCAGCAGCTTGTCCAGGGGGCACGGCTACACCTTC
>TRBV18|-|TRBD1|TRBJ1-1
CASSSGTGPRAFF
TGTGCCAGCTCATCAGGGACAGGCCCTAGAGCTTTCTTT
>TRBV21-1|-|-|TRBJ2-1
CARAGKPYNEQFF
TGTGCCAGGGCGGGGAAACCCTACAATGAGCAGTTCTTC
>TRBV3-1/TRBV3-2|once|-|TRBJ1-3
CAAKRGGASNGNTIYF
TGTGCCGCAAAGCGTGGGGGGGCGAGTAATGGAAACACCATATATTTT
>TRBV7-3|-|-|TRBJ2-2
CASSRGLLPTGELFF
TGTGCCAGCAGCCGCGGACTACTCCCCACCGGGGAGCTGTTTTTT
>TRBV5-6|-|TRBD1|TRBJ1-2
CASSYPGTGANYGYTF
TGTGCCAGCAGCTACCCCGGGACAGGGGCTAACTATGGCTACACCTTC
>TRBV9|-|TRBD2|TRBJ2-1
CASSFTGTSGGDRFF
TGTGCCAGCAGCTTCACCGGGACTAGCGGGGGGGATAGGTTCTTC
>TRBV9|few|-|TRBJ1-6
CASSVGGVNSPLHF
TGTGCCAGCAGCGTAGGGGGGGTAAATTCACCCCTCCACTTT
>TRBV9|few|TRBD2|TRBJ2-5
CASNPSGSWETQYF
TGTGCCAGCAACCCTAGCGGATCGTGGGAGACCCAGTACTTC
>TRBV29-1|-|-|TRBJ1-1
CSATGLGNTEAFF
TGCAGCGCTACAGGGTTGGGGAACACTGAAGCTTTCTTT
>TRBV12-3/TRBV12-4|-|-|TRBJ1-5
CASSPNRDQPQHF
TGTGCCAGCAGTCCCAACAGGGACCAGCCCCAGCATTTT
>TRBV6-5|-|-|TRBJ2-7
CASSHREWGFYEQYF
TGTGCCAGCAGCCACAGGGAGTGGGGCTTCTACGAGCAGTACTTC
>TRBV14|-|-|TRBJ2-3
CASSQERASTDTQYF
TGTGCCAGCAGCCAAGAGAGGGCCTCCACAGATACGCAGTATTTT
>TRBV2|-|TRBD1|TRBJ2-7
CASTTGGYYEQYF
TGTGCCAGCACGACAGGGGGTTACTACGAGCAGTACTTC
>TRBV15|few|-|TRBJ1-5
CATSRDRPGAANQPQHF
TGTGCCACCAGCAGAGATCGTCCAGGGGCCGCCAATCAGCCCCAGCATTTT
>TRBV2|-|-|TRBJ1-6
CAEKDSRDSPLHF
TGTGCCGAGAAGGACAGCCGGGATTCACCCCTCCACTTT
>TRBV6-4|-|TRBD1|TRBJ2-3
CASSPTGASTDTQYF
TGTGCCAGCAGCCCGACAGGGGCTAGCACAGATACGCAGTATTTT
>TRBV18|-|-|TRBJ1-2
CASSPERGLSGYTF
TGTGCCAGCTCACCAGAGCGAGGGCTTTCTGGCTACACCTTC
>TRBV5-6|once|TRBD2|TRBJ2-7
CASSLGGGYEQYF
TGTGCCAGCAGCTTGGGCGGGGGTTACGAGCAGTACTTC
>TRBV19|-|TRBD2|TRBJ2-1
CASSMLAGGPVREQFF
TGTGCCAGTAGTATGTTAGCGGGAGGGCCGGTTCGTGAGCAGTTCTTC
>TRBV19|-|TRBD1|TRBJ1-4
CASSQGQGGKLFF
TGTGCCAGTAGCCAAGGACAGGGAGGAAAACTGTTTTTT
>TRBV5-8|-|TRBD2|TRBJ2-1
CASSRGLDRGEQFF
TGTGCCAGCAGCAGGGGACTAGATCGCGGAGAGCAGTTCTTC
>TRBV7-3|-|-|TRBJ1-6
CASSLMGFNSPLHF
TGTGCCAGCAGCTTAATGGGCTTTAATTCACCCCTCCACTTT
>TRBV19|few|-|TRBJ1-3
CASSMDRTSGNTIYF
TGTGCCAGTAGTATGGACAGAACTTCTGGAAACACCATATATTTT
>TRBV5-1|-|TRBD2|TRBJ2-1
CASSLPTSGGSYNEQFF
TGCGCCAGCAGCTTGCCAACTAGCGGGGGAAGCTACAATGAGCAGTTCTTC
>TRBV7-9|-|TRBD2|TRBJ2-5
CASSQTGGGETQYF
TGTGCCAGCAGCCAAACGGGGGGAGGTGAGACCCAGTACTTC
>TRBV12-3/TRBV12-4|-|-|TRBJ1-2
CASSFRQFYGYTF
TGTGCCAGCAGTTTCCGACAGTTCTATGGCTACACCTTC
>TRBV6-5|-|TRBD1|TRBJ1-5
CASTATGTSNQPQHF
TGTGCCAGCACCGCGACAGGGACGAGCAATCAGCCCCAGCATTTT
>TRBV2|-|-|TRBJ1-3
CAGSGQPTITGNTIYF
TGTGCCGGGTCCGGACAGCCCACGATTACAGGAAACACCATATATTTT
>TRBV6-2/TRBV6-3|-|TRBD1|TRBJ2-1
CASSAARGRLVNEQFF
TGTGCCAGCAGCGCCGCCAGGGGGCGACTAGTCAATGAGCAGTTCTTC
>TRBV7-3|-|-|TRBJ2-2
CASSLQAESGELFF
TGTGCCAGCAGCTTGCAGGCCGAGAGCGGGGAGCTGTTTTTT
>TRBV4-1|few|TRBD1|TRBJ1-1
CASSQDGAMLGTGGLNTEAFF
TGCGCCAGCAGCCAAGATGGGGCTATGCTAGGGACAGGAGGTTTGAACACTGAAGCTTTCTTT
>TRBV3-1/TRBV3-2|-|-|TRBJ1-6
CASSQPGGGVGSPLHF
TGTGCCAGCAGCCAACCCGGAGGGGGGGTCGGATCACCCCTCCACTTT
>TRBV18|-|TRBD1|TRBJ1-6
CASSTGQNSPLHF
TGTGCCAGCTCAACGGGACAGAATTCACCCCTCCACTTT
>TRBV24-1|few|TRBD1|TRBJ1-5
CATSDNRGSNQPQHF
TGTGCCACCAGTGATAACAGGGGGAGCAATCAGCCCCAGCATTTT
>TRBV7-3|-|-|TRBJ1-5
CASSPSGGHNQPQHF
TGTGCCAGCAGCCCATCCGGGGGGCACAATCAGCCCCAGCATTTT
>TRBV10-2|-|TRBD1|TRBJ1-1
CASRDSFMNTEAFF
TGCGCCAGCCGGGACAGCTTTATGAACACTGAAGCTTTCTTT
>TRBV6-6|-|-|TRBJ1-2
CASSYTPGDRPYGYTF
TGTGCCAGCAGTTACACTCCAGGGGATCGGCCCTATGGCTACACCTTC
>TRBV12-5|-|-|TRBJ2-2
CASGLGVSNTGELFF
TGTGCTAGTGGTTTGGGAGTGAGTAACACCGGGGAGCTGTTTTTT
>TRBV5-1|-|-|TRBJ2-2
CASSLAYGDGGELFF
TGCGCCAGCAGCTTGGCCTACGGGGATGGCGGGGAGCTGTTTTTT
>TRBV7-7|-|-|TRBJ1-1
CASSPWRQGFPMNTEAFF
TGTGCTAGCAGCCCCTGGAGGCAGGGGTTCCCCATGAACACTGAAGCTTTCTTT
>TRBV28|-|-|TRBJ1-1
CASSPVVNTEAFF
TGTGCCAGCAGTCCCGTAGTGAACACTGAAGCTTTCTTT
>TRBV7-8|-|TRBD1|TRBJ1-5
CASSPTGGARNQPQHF
TGTGCCAGCAGCCCTACAGGGGGCGCGCGCAATCAGCCCCAGCATTTT
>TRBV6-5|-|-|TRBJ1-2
CASQMGGGYTF
TGTGCCAGCCAGATGGGGGGTGGCTACACCTTC
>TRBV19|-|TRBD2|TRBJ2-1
CASSIPAGMGSNEQFF
TGTGCCAGTAGTATCCCAGCGGGGATGGGGAGCAATGAGCAGTTCTTC
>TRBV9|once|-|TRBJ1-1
CASSVVRGGTEAFF
TGTGCCAGCAGCGTAGTAAGGGGGGGCACTGAAGCTTTCTTT
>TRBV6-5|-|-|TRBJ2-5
CASSYPRETQYF
TGTGCCAGCAGTTACCCCCGAGAGACCCAGTACTTC
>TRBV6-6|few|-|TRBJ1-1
CASKDHEGTEAFF
TGTGCCAGCAAGGACCATGAGGGCACTGAAGCTTTCTTT